This passage covers 7 T cell receptor beta chains from one sample sequenced in a study of prognosis after radiotherapy for stage I lung cancer. Two rounds of multiplex PCR amplified TCR beta CDR3 from genomic DNA. Gene-specific TRBV and TRBJ primers were used in PCR round one. TCRdb itself ran the multiplex PCR reads through MiXCR, one entry per CDR3 protein. Of 10,000 to 15,000 distinct CDR3 sequences detected, less than 55% appear once; the ten largest clones hold around 40%. The material was PBMCs, obtained before or after stereotactic body radiation therapy (not recorded which). The receptors here all came from a donor over 45 with non-small cell lung cancer.

This clonotype was detected only a few times. The chain combines TRBV19 with TRBJ2-7, with D perhaps matching TRBD2 (5 bases). The CDR3 is 14 residues long. Germline V gives CDR1 LNHDA, CDR2 SQIVND (reference sequence). V was pared by 1 base and J by 1 base, with 8 bases between. The CDR3 DNA follows: TGTGCCAGTAGTATAGTAAGCGGTTCCTACGAGCAGTACTTC. It is translated as CASSIVSGSYEQYF.

This clonotype is medium-sized within its sample. The V gene is TRBV6-2 or TRBV6-3, the J gene TRBJ1-5, with 9 bases lining up with TRBD1. The CDR3 sequence is 14 residues long. J was trimmed by 6 bases and V by 6 bases; bases with no gene match: 6. Germline lookup yields CDR1 MNHEY and CDR2 SVGEGT. The CDR3 loop is CASSGTGFSQPQHF. The CDR3 DNA follows: TGTGCCAGCAGCGGGACAGGGTTTTCTCAGCCCCAGCATTTT.

This clonotype was picked up many times. The rearrangement uses TRBV12-3 or TRBV12-4 and TRBJ2-5; 11 bases match TRBD2. This CDR3 has 14 residues. V lost 5 bases, J lost 3 bases, and 2 bases stayed unmatched. The CDR3 protein is CASSKLAGEETQYF. CDR3 nucleotide sequence: TGTGCCAGCAGTAAACTAGCGGGAGAAGAGACCCAGTACTTC.

This clonotype was detected a few times. The chain has TRBV19 and TRBJ2-7; TRBD2 agrees at 8 bases. The CDR3 spans 15 residues. V trimming: 5 bases; J trimming: 3 bases; junction bases outside the gene matches: 9. Germline values: CDR1 LNHDA, CDR2 SQIVND (reference sequence). The CDR3 here is CASSLSGKLNYEQYF. Here the CDR3 DNA reads TGTGCCAGTAGTCTTAGCGGGAAACTAAACTACGAGCAGTACTTC.

There are many counts of this clonotype. V gene TRBV9 combines with J gene TRBJ2-3, with D hard to call. CDR1 is SGDLS and CDR2 is YYNGEE in the germline V gene. The CDR3 runs 14 residues. The V and J ends lost 4 bases and 4 bases respectively, with 13 bases between them. The CDR3 sequence is CASSPRMGADTQYF. Written as DNA, the CDR3 is TGTGCCAGCAGCCCCCGGATGGGCGCAGATACGCAGTATTTT.

This clonotype was found many times. This chain joins TRBV7-9 and TRBJ2-7, with 7 bases matching TRBD1. The junction had 10 bases not matched to a gene; V was cut back by 2 bases and J by 6 bases. Germline CDR1 and CDR2: SEHNR and FQNEAQ (reference sequence). This CDR3 has 15 amino acids. The CDR3 DNA follows: TGTGCCAGCAGCTTATACGGGACAGTTACTATCGAGCAGTACTTC. Translating it yields CASSLYGTVTIEQYF.

This chain connects TRBV27 to TRBJ1-2, with D unresolved. V shed 3 bases and J shed 4 bases, with 9 bases lying between them. Germline CDR1 reads MNHEY; CDR2 reads SMNVEV (reference sequence). CDR3 length equals 13 residues. CDR3 sequence reads: CASSFAGLYGYTF. The DNA for the CDR3 is TGTGCCAGCAGTTTTGCCGGCCTCTATGGCTACACCTTC.